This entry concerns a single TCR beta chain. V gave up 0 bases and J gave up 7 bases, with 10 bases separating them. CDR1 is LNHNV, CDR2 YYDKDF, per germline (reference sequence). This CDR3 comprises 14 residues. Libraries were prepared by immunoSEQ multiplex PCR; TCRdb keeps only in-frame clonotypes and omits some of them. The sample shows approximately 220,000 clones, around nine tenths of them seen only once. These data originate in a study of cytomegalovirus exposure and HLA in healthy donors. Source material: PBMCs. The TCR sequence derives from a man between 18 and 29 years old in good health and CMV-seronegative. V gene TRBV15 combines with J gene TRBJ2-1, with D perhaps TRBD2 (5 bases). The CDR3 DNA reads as TGTGCCACCAGCAGAGAAATCCAGCGGAATGAGCAGTTCTTC. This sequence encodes CATSREIQRNEQFF.